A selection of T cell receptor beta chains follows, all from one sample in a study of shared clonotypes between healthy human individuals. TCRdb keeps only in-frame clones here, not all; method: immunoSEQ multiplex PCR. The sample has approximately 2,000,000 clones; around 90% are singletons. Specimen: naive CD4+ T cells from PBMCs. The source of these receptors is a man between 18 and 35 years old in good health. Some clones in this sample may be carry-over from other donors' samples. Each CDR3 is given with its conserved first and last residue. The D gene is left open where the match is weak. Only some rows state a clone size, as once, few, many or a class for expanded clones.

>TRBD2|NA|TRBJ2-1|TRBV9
TGTGCCAGCAGCGTAGGCTGGGCGGGAGTCTACAATGAGCAGTTCTTC
CASSVGWAGVYNEQFF
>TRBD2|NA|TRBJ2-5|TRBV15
TGTGCCACCAGCAGAGTAAGACTAGCGGGAGCACTGGGAGAGACCCAGTACTTC
CATSRVRLAGALGETQYF
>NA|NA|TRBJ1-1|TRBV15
TGTGCCACCAGCAGAGATGGGGGGGTTGGCACTGAAGCTTTCTTT
CATSRDGGVGTEAFF
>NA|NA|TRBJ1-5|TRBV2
TGTGCCAGCAGTGTCGTTGGGGGGGTAAATCAGCCCCAGCATTTT
CASSVVGGVNQPQHF
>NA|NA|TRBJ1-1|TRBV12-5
TGTGCTAGTGGTTTGGTAGGGGGAGATGAAGCTTTCTTT
CASGLVGGDEAFF
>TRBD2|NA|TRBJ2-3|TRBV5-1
TGCGCCAGCAGCTTGCCTAGCGGGAGCGAAGATACGCAGTATTTT
CASSLPSGSEDTQYF
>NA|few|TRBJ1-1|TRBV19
TGTGCCAGTAGTAGACAGACTAACACTGAAGCTTTCTTT
CASSRQTNTEAFF
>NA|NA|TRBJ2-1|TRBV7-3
TGTGCCAGCAGCTTACGGGACGCCAACAATGAGCAGTTCTTC
CASSLRDANNEQFF
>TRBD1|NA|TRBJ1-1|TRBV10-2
TGCGCCAGCAGGGACAGGGTCACTGAAGCTTTCTTT
CASRDRVTEAFF
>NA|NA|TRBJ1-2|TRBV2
TGTGCCAGCAGTGAAGTGGGGGGCGGAGGCTACACCTTC
CASSEVGGGGYTF
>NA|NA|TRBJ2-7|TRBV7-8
TGTGCCAGCAGCGCTCGAGGATCGTTCAGGGACGAGCAGTACTTC
CASSARGSFRDEQYF
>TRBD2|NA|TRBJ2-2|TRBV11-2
TGTGCCAGCAGCTTAGTTGGCGGGAGCCCCAACGGCGGGGAGCTGTTTTTT
CASSLVGGSPNGGELFF
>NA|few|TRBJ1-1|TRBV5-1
TGCGCCAGCGTATCGTACGAAGCTTTCTTT
CASVSYEAFF
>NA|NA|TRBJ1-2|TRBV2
TGTGCCAGCAGTGAAGCGCGGACTAACTATGGCTACACCTTC
CASSEARTNYGYTF
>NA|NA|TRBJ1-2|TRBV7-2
TGTGCCAGCAGCCAAGAATTCTTTGGCTACACCTTC
CASSQEFFGYTF
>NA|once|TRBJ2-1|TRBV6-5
TGTGCCAGCAGTTGGTACGGAGCCAATTACAATGAGCAGTTCTTC
CASSWYGANYNEQFF
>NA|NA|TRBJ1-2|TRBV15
TGTGCCACCAGCAGAGGACAGCAAGGCTACACCTTC
CATSRGQQGYTF
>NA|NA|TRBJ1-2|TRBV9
TGTGCCAGCAGCCCCGCGTCGGGGATTGCTGAATATGGCTACACCTTC
CASSPASGIAEYGYTF
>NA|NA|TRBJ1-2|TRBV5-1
TGCGCCAGCAGCGGGCCTACTGCCTATGGCTACACCTTC
CASSGPTAYGYTF
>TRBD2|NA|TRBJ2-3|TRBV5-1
TGCGCCAGCAGCTTGTGGGCTAGCGGGAGCGCAGATACGCAGTATTTT
CASSLWASGSADTQYF